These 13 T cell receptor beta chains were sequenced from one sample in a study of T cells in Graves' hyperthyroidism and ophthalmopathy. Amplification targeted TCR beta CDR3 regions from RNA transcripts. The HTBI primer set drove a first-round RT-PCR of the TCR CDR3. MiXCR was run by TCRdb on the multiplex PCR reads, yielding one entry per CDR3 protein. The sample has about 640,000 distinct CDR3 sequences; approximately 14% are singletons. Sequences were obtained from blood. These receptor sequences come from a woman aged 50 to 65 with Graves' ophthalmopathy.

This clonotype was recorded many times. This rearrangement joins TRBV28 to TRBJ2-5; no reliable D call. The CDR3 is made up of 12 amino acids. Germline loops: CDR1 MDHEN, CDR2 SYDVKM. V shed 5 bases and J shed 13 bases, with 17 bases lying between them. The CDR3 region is CASSPNSHSRYF. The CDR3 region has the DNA TGTGCCAGCAGTCCCAACTCTCATTCTCGGTACTTC.

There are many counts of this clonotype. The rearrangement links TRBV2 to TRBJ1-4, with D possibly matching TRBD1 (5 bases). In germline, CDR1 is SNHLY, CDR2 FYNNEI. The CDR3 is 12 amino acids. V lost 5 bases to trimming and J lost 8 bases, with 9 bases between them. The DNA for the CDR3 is TGTGCCAGCAGTTTCACAGGAGAAAAACTGTTTTTT. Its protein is CASSFTGEKLFF.

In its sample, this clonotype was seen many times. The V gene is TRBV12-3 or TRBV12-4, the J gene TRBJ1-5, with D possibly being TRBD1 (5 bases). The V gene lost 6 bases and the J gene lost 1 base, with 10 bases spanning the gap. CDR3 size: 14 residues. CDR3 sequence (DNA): TGTGCCAGCAGCACGACAGAGAGCAATCAGCCCCAGCATTTT. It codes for CASSTTESNQPQHF.

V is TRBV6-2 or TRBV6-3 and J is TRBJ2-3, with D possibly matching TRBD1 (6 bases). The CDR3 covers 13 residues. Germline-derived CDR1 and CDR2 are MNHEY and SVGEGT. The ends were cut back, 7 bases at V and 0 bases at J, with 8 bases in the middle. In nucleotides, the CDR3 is TGTGCCAGCACCGGGACAAGCACAGATACGCAGTATTTT. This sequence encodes CASTGTSTDTQYF.

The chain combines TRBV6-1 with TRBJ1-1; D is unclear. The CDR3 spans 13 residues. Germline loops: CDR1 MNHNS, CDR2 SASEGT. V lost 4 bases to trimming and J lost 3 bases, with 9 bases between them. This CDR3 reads CASSVWFYTEAFF. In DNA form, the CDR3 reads TGTGCCAGCAGTGTGTGGTTTTACACTGAAGCTTTCTTT.

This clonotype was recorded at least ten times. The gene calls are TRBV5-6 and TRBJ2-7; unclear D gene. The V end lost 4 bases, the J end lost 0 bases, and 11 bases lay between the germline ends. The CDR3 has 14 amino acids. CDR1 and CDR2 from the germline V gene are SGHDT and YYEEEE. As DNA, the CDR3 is TGTGCCAGCAGCATCCCCTATAACTCCTACGAGCAGTACTTC. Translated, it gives CASSIPYNSYEQYF.

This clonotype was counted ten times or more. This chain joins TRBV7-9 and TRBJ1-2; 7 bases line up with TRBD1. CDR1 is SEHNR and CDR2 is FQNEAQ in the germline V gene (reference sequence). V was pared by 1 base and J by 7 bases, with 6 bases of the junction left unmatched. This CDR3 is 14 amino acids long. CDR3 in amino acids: CASSLGQGWIGYTF. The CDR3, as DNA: TGTGCCAGCAGCTTAGGACAGGGTTGGATTGGCTACACCTTC.

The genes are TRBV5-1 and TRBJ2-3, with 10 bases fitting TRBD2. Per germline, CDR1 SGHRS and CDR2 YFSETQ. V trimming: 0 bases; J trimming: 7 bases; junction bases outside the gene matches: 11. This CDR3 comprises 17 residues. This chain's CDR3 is CASSLVGRSGRANTQYF. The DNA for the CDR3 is TGCGCCAGCAGCTTGGTTGGGAGGAGCGGGAGGGCCAATACGCAGTATTTT.

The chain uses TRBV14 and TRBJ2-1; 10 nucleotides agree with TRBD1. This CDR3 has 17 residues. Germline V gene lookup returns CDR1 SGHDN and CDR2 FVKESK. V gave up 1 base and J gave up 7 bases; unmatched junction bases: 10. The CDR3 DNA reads TGTGCCAGCAGCCAAGTCAGACCGGGACAGGGGCCAAATGAGCAGTTCTTC. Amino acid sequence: CASSQVRPGQGPNEQFF.

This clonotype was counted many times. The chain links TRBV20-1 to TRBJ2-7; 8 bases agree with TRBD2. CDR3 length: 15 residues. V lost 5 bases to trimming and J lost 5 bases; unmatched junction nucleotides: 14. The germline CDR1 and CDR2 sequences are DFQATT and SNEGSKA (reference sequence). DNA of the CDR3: TGCAGTGCTGACCGGTCGGGACTAGTGTCGAACGAGCAGTACTTC. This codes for CSADRSGLVSNEQYF.

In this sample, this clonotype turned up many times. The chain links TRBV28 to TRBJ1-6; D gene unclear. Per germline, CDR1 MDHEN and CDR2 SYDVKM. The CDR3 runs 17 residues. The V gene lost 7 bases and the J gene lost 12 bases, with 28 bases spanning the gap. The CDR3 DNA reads TGTGCCAGCAAGACAAGCCTCGGGTTTACTCGCAGGTTACCCCTCCACTTT. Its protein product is CASKTSLGFTRRLPLHF.

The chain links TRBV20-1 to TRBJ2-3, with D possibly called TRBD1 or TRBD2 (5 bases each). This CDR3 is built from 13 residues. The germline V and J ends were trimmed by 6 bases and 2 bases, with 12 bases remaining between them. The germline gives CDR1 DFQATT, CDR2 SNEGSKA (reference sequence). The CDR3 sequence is CSAEPGTTDTQYF. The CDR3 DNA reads TGCAGTGCGGAACCCGGGACCACAGATACGCAGTATTTT.

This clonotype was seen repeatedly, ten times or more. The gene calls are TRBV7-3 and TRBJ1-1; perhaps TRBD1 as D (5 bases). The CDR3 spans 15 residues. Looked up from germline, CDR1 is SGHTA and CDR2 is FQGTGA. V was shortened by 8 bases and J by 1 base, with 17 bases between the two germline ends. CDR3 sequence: CASAKTGLANTEAFF. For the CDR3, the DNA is TGTGCCAGCGCCAAGACGGGACTCGCGAACACTGAAGCTTTCTTT.